The rows below give T cell receptor beta chains drawn from one sample of a study of a mutant IDH1 vaccine in newly diagnosed glioma. Data came from immunoSEQ multiplex PCR; TCRdb stores just in-frame clones and leaves some out. The table includes tens of thousands of clones, roughly four fifths detected once. The source was PBMCs, collected from a glioma patient treated with radiotherapy, temozolomide or both. The receptor source for this set is a man younger than 40 with glioma. The CDR3 runs from the conserved cysteine through the conserved F or W. Fields, in order: V gene, CDR3 protein.

V: TRBV5-1
CDR3: CASSLQGARTLNYEQYF

V: TRBV4-1
CDR3: CASSQGRASGGRRQPQHF

V: TRBV7-7
CDR3: CASSHGTAYNEQFF

V: TRBV5-1
CDR3: CASSLGRGPLGYTF

V: TRBV14
CDR3: CASSQGARWSYNSPLHF

V: TRBV7-3
CDR3: CASSLQEASEQYF

V: TRBV5-8
CDR3: CASSLGTSVDEQFF

V: TRBV2
CDR3: CASSADRPSTGNTIYF

V: TRBV5-6
CDR3: CASSALQAYEQYF

V: TRBV4-1
CDR3: CASSLDGSLGYGYTF

V: TRBV5-6
CDR3: CASSFRDPTGELFF

V: TRBV12-2
CDR3: CASRLGGEGSDQPQHF

V: TRBV30
CDR3: CAWESSGANVLTF

V: TRBV5-4
CDR3: CASSLVQGRDEQYF

V: TRBV19
CDR3: CASSKRHRNTEAFF

V: TRBV6-1
CDR3: CASSDEFKAIISPQHF

V: TRBV5-1
CDR3: CASSGGTANTGELFF

V: TRBV5-1
CDR3: CASSLVQHTGELFF

V: TRBV19
CDR3: CASSRGGAPYNSPLHF

V: TRBV6-5
CDR3: CASSYRLPTDTQYF

V: TRBV27
CDR3: CASSNTGTTQYF

V: TRBV15
CDR3: CATSREGGGGANVLTF

V: TRBV10-3
CDR3: CAISDTDLNHNEQYF

V: TRBV5-6
CDR3: CASSLAGTSTDTQYF

V: TRBV5-1
CDR3: CASSLGQEDEQFF

V: TRBV29-1
CDR3: CSVGLAGSNEQFF

V: TRBV2
CDR3: CASRETRDGEQYF

V: TRBV23-1
CDR3: CASSPTGGGEQYF

V: TRBV28
CDR3: CASSLSQGFYEQYF

V: TRBV6-5
CDR3: CASSTTGGFYEQYF

V: TRBV5-1
CDR3: CASSLELQYGYTF

V: TRBV18
CDR3: CASLLDRGSTDTQYF

V: TRBV2
CDR3: CASRSQGPGELFF